The 26 T cell receptor beta chains given below trace back to one sample, sequenced in a study of blood T cell repertoires in COVID-19. Generated by immunoSEQ multiplex PCR, the TCRdb table keeps only in-frame clones and is missing some. The data show 40,000 or so clones, around 88% seen once. Specimen: peripheral blood. These receptors were taken from a human donor in a cohort sampled during active COVID-19.

V is TRBV5-1 and J is TRBJ1-4; weak D call: TRBD1 (6 bases). CDR3 length: 14 amino acids. V gave up 4 bases and J gave up 5 bases, with 12 bases separating them. Germline V gene lookup returns CDR1 SGHRS and CDR2 YFSETQ. The DNA of the CDR3 is TGCGCCAGCAGCCCAAGGGACATGAATGAAAAACTGTTTTTT. Encoded protein: CASSPRDMNEKLFF.

This chain links TRBV3-1 (or the pseudogene TRBV3-2) with TRBJ1-2; 10 bases match TRBD1. The CDR3 consists of 14 residues. The germline gives CDR1 LGHDT, CDR2 YNNKEL (reference sequence). V shed 4 bases and J 2 bases; nucleotides not matched to a gene: 1. The CDR3 sequence: CASSPGQGNYGYTF. The DNA of the CDR3 is TGTGCCAGCAGCCCGGGACAGGGGAACTATGGCTACACCTTC.

This clone was seen more than once but under ten times. The J gene is TRBJ1-3, the V gene TRBV7-2, with TRBD1 matching over 10 bases. Losses at the gene ends were 4 bases for V and 2 bases for J; bases not matched to a gene: 5. CDR1 is SGHTA, CDR2 FQGNSA, per germline. The CDR3 sequence is 16 residues long. In nucleotides, the CDR3 is TGTGCCAGCAGCTCACGACAGGGGGCGGCTGGAAACACCATATATTTT. This sequence encodes CASSSRQGAAGNTIYF.

This chain uses TRBV5-1 with TRBJ1-4; 9 bases align to TRBD1. J lost 8 bases, V lost 0 bases, and 2 bases had no gene match. This CDR3 spans 14 amino acids. CDR1 is SGHRS, CDR2 YFSETQ, per germline. The CDR3 DNA reads as TGCGCCAGCAGCTTGGGGGGACAGGGCGAAAAACTGTTTTTT. This codes for CASSLGGQGEKLFF. Looking up the rest from reference TRBV5-1 and TRBJ1-4 gives the full variable domain: KAGVTQTPRYLIKTRGQQVTLSCSPISGHRSVSWYQQTPGQGLQFLFEYFSETQRNKGNFPGRFSGRQFSNSRSEMNVSTLELGDSALYLCASSLGGQGEKLFFGSGTQLSVL.

The J gene is TRBJ2-7, the V gene TRBV5-1; 15 positions agree with TRBD2. V lost 4 bases to trimming and J lost 5 bases; unmatched junction nucleotides: 1. CDR1 and CDR2 from the germline V gene are SGHRS and YFSETQ. The CDR3 covers 14 residues. The DNA of the CDR3 is TGCGCCAGCAGCCGGACTAGCGGGGGGGACGAGCAGTACTTC. It yields the protein CASSRTSGGDEQYF.

CDR3 coding DNA: TGTGCCAGCAGTGGGCGGGGGAACACTGAAGCTTTCTTT. Its translation is CASSGRGNTEAFF. The gene calls are TRBV12-3 or TRBV12-4 and TRBJ1-1, with D unresolved. Trimming stripped 5 bases from V and 1 base from J, with 8 bases between. CDR3 size: 13 residues.

The chain combines TRBV12-3 or TRBV12-4 with TRBJ1-1; D may be TRBD1 (6 bases). Trimming stripped 10 bases from V and 0 bases from J, with 12 bases between. The CDR3 loop spans 13 amino acids. CDR3 loop: CAIRRGLNTEAFF. CDR3 DNA sequence: TGTGCCATACGCAGGGGTCTGAACACTGAAGCTTTCTTT.

This chain joins TRBV5-1 and TRBJ2-7; unclear D gene. Trimming took off 1 base at V and 6 bases at J, with 14 bases between the two ends. Germline CDR1 and CDR2: SGHRS and YFSETQ. This CDR3 is 14 amino acids long. CDR3: CASSLTAGSGEQYF. Here the CDR3 DNA reads TGCGCCAGCAGCTTGACGGCAGGATCAGGCGAGCAGTACTTC.

This chain uses TRBV13 with TRBJ2-7; TRBD1 aligns across 7 bases. The trim removed 8 bases at V and 1 base at J, leaving 5 bases unmatched. The CDR3 consists of 13 residues. Germline V gene lookup returns CDR1 PRHDT and CDR2 FYEKMQ (reference sequence). The CDR3 region is CASGTVDSYEQYF. The DNA for the CDR3 is TGTGCCAGCGGGACAGTAGATTCCTACGAGCAGTACTTC.

The gene calls are TRBV7-9 and TRBJ2-5; D remains unclear. V shed 5 bases and J shed 7 bases, with 23 bases lying between them. Looked up from germline, CDR1 is SEHNR and CDR2 is FQNEAQ (reference sequence). This CDR3 contains 16 residues. The CDR3 sequence is CASSLQSGPSRWTQYF. The CDR3 DNA sequence: TGTGCCAGCAGCCTCCAGAGTGGGCCCTCCCGATGGACCCAGTACTTC.

This clone has only one observation. V is TRBV6-5 and J is TRBJ1-2, with D hard to call. CDR3 length equals 13 residues. Germline CDR1 and CDR2: MNHEY and SVGAGI. Trimming removed 6 bases at V and 4 bases at J, with 12 bases between. CDR3 amino acids: CASRTDLGYGYTF. The DNA for the CDR3 is TGTGCCAGCAGGACCGATCTAGGCTATGGCTACACCTTC.

The chain couples TRBV19 to TRBJ1-4, with D unresolved. V was clipped by 3 bases and J by 2 bases, with 7 bases between them. This CDR3 region has 14 residues. The germline CDR1 and CDR2 sequences are LNHDA and SQIVND (reference sequence). CDR3 DNA sequence: TGTGCCAGTAGTATCGCGGGTACTAATGAAAAACTGTTTTTT. Translating gives CASSIAGTNEKLFF. The full variable domain, rest sourced from reference TRBV19 and TRBJ1-4, is DGGITQSPKYLFRKEGQNVTLSCEQNLNHDAMYWYRQDPGQGLRLIYYSQIVNDFQKGDIAEGYSVSREKKESFPLTVTSAQKNPTAFYLCASSIAGTNEKLFFGSGTQLSVL.

This sequence joins TRBV15 and TRBJ2-7; 11 bases agree with TRBD2. V lost 3 bases, J lost 2 bases, and 3 bases stayed unmatched. The germline gives CDR1 LNHNV, CDR2 YYDKDF (reference sequence). The CDR3 runs 15 residues. DNA of the CDR3: TGTGCCACCAGCAGGGGACTAGCGGAACCCTACGAGCAGTACTTC. Protein: CATSRGLAEPYEQYF.

This rearrangement joins TRBV25-1 to TRBJ2-7; maybe TRBD1 (6 bases). Germline lookup yields CDR1 MGHDK and CDR2 SYGVNS. Trimming stripped 5 bases from V and 2 bases from J, with 13 bases between. The CDR3 totals 14 residues. The CDR3 is CASSSRTATYEQYF. The CDR3 DNA sequence: TGTGCCAGCAGTTCCCGGACAGCAACCTACGAGCAGTACTTC.

This CDR3 is CASRSSGKDTQYF. Written as DNA, the CDR3 is TGTGCCAGCAGATCGTCAGGGAAAGATACGCAGTATTTT. The V and J genes are TRBV12-3 or TRBV12-4 and TRBJ2-3, with TRBD1 as a possible D gene (5 bases). V was cut by 6 bases and J by 5 bases, with 12 bases left in between. The CDR3 is 13 residues long.

The V gene is TRBV30, the J gene TRBJ1-2; 7 bases align to TRBD1. The CDR3 is 14 residues long. The V gene end was trimmed by 1 base and the J gene end by 8 bases; junction bases not matched to a gene: 10. Germline V gene lookup returns CDR1 GTSNPN and CDR2 SVGIG (reference sequence). CDR3: CAWSAGQWVGGYTF. In DNA form, the CDR3 reads TGTGCCTGGAGTGCGGGACAGTGGGTCGGGGGCTACACCTTC.

The V and J genes are TRBV5-1 and TRBJ2-3; D perhaps matches TRBD2 (6 bases). The V gene lost 3 bases and the J gene lost 1 base, with 15 bases spanning the gap. The germline CDR1 and CDR2 sequences are SGHRS and YFSETQ. The CDR3 consists of 16 residues. In DNA, the CDR3 is TGCGCCAGCAGCTGGGGGGTAGCGGAGGGCACAGATACGCAGTATTTT. Residues: CASSWGVAEGTDTQYF.

In nucleotides, the CDR3 is TGTGCCAGCAGCTCCGCCGGGACTTCCTACGAGCAGTACTTC. Protein: CASSSAGTSYEQYF. This chain connects TRBV7-9 to TRBJ2-7; TRBD2 is a possible D gene (6 bases). The germline V and J ends were trimmed by 4 bases and 1 base, with 11 bases remaining between them. Germline loops: CDR1 SEHNR, CDR2 FQNEAQ (reference sequence). This CDR3 spans 14 amino acids.

This rearrangement joins TRBV27 to TRBJ2-1, with TRBD2 matching 11 bases. J was trimmed by 0 bases and V by 2 bases; bases with no gene match: 9. Looked up from germline, CDR1 is MNHEY and CDR2 is SMNVEV (reference sequence). The CDR3 runs 19 residues. CDR3 DNA: TGTGCCAGCAGTTTAGGCCCGGGACTAGCGGCGAGCTCCTACAATGAGCAGTTCTTC. Amino acids: CASSLGPGLAASSYNEQFF.

The CDR3 DNA is TGTGCCAGCAGCGTCGTGACAGGGGACGAGCAGTACTTC. This translates into CASSVVTGDEQYF. V gene TRBV9 combines with J gene TRBJ2-7; 8 nucleotides line up with TRBD1. The trim removed 2 bases at V and 5 bases at J, leaving 3 bases unmatched. The CDR3 is 13 amino acids. CDR1 and CDR2 (germline): SGDLS, YYNGEE.

This clone showed up many times. J is TRBJ1-1 and V is TRBV7-3; D is uncertain. Germline lookup yields CDR1 SGHTA and CDR2 FQGTGA. V gave up 5 bases and J gave up 1 base, with 8 bases separating them. This CDR3 has 13 amino acids. The CDR3 nucleotides read TGTGCCAGCAGCCAGACACGGAACACTGAAGCTTTCTTT. Translating gives CASSQTRNTEAFF.

The V call is TRBV5-1, the J call TRBJ2-6; D is possibly TRBD1 (6 bases). The V end lost 3 bases, the J end lost 1 base, and 14 bases lay between the germline ends. CDR3 size: 17 residues. Germline V gene lookup returns CDR1 SGHRS and CDR2 YFSETQ. CDR3 nucleotides: TGCGCCAGCAGCTGGAATACCGGACAGTCTGGGGCCAACGTCCTGACTTTC. Translation: CASSWNTGQSGANVLTF.

The rearrangement joins TRBV23-1 to TRBJ2-7; maybe TRBD1 (8 bases). TRBV23-1 is an ORF for which the function is uncertain. The CDR3 is 15 residues long. Between the trimmed V and J ends, which lost 8 bases and 4 bases, there was a span of 21 bases. The CDR3 spells CASGSRGRGSYEQYF. CDR3 in DNA: TGCGCCAGCGGCAGCAGGGGGCGCGGGAGTTACGAGCAGTACTTC.

V gene TRBV7-8 combines with J gene TRBJ2-6, with 8 bases matching TRBD1. V lost 5 bases, J lost 14 bases, and 5 bases stayed unmatched. The CDR3 covers 12 residues. Germline-derived CDR1 and CDR2 are SGHVS and FQNEAQ. CDR3 nucleotide sequence: TGTGCCAGCAGCCCTGGGACAGGCCTCCTGACTTTC. Translated: CASSPGTGLLTF.

CDR3 sequence: CASSEALRTDRNTGELFF. DNA of the CDR3: TGTGCCAGCAGTGAAGCGCTTCGGACAGATCGAAACACCGGGGAGCTGTTTTTT. The chain is built from TRBV2 and TRBJ2-2; weak D call: TRBD1 (6 bases). CDR1 SNHLY and CDR2 FYNNEI come from the germline V gene. Trimming took off 0 bases at V and 2 bases at J, with 16 bases between the two ends. The CDR3 sequence is 18 residues long.

CDR3 coding DNA: TGTGCCAGCAGCTGGGGACTTTCTCTAGCGGACACCGGGGAGCTGTTTTTT. It codes for CASSWGLSLADTGELFF. The chain carries TRBV5-6 and TRBJ2-2; the match to TRBD2 covers 7 bases. Germline lookup yields CDR1 SGHDT and CDR2 YYEEEE. The CDR3 runs 17 residues. The J segment lost 3 bases and the V segment lost 3 bases, leaving 11 bases of the junction unmatched.